These T cell receptor beta chains were read from a single sample in a study of blood T cell repertoires in COVID-19. The protocol was immunoSEQ multiplex PCR, while the TCRdb copy is restricted to in-frame clones and leaves out a portion. Of fewer than 150,000 clones in the sample, just under 90% were seen once. The sequenced sample consisted of peripheral blood. These receptors came from a woman in her thirties or forties with acute or convalescent COVID-19. Both conserved end residues are trimmed from each CDR3.

v_gene	j_gene	CDR3aa
TRBV5-6	TRBJ1-4	ASSWLDTSNEKLF
TRBV5-1	TRBJ1-1	ASSSRVEDTEAF
TRBV9	TRBJ2-7	ASSTGTSGTYEQY
TRBV29-1	TRBJ1-1	SVGGTGSTEAF
TRBV9	TRBJ1-3	ASSVQGFPSGNTIY
TRBV11-3	TRBJ2-2	ASSRDRGNTGELF
TRBV7-2	TRBJ2-7	ASQGTRSSYEQY
TRBV27	TRBJ1-1	ATAGGYNTEAF
TRBV10-3	TRBJ1-4	AASGTGVNEKLF
TRBV28	TRBJ1-1	ASSLFRDFGMNTEAF
TRBV12-5	TRBJ1-1	ASATNTEAF
TRBV7-8	TRBJ2-7	ASSPRNGGPEQY
TRBV6-4	TRBJ2-2	ASTSGETGELF
TRBV6-2/TRBV6-3	TRBJ2-7	ASSYSTASGVYEQY
TRBV4-1	TRBJ2-7	ASQRTQGYEQY
TRBV6-5	TRBJ1-1	AIPSDEGNTEAF
TRBV3-1/TRBV3-2	TRBJ2-3	ASSLTGGDTDTQY
TRBV7-6	TRBJ2-1	ASSPLGRPSSYNEQF
TRBV4-3	TRBJ2-5	ASSQDGGGTQY
TRBV4-3	TRBJ2-1	ASSQGAGGPAIDEQF
TRBV7-2	TRBJ2-3	ATSPTGGRVDTQY
TRBV4-2	TRBJ2-7	ASSQDSLAEIYEQY
TRBV27	TRBJ2-7	ASGSNLDRYEQY
TRBV18	TRBJ1-4	ASSPRTGGAQEKLF
TRBV6-6	TRBJ2-2	ASSPPLAANTGELF
TRBV10-1	TRBJ2-7	ASRATSGQCYEQY
TRBV3-1/TRBV3-2	TRBJ2-3	ASSHLMREADTQY
TRBV27	TRBJ1-2	ASASRYRGDYGYT
TRBV4-2	TRBJ2-7	ASSPRTGGVVEQY
TRBV7-3	TRBJ2-7	ASDTGWHEQY
TRBV14	TRBJ2-7	ASSQAAYEQY
TRBV4-3	TRBJ1-2	ASSQDWAGHGYT
TRBV6-6	TRBJ1-4	ASSTSDRVGEKLF
TRBV7-6	TRBJ2-5	ASSSPILAGNQETQY
TRBV7-9	TRBJ2-2	ASSPNRGGLNTGELF
TRBV21-1	TRBJ2-1	ASSNGTSGCPGHEQF
TRBV6-5	TRBJ1-1	ASSYDRALI
TRBV15	TRBJ1-5	ATSSKGVLNQPQH
TRBV19	TRBJ2-6	ASSSDPRQGGSGANVLT
TRBV18	TRBJ1-1	ASSPGVIRNTEAF
TRBV7-2	TRBJ1-2	ASSLAPDRGYGYT
TRBV18	TRBJ1-1	ASSPSRREGTEAF
TRBV30	TRBJ1-5	AWSVQGLFNQPQH
TRBV7-9	TRBJ2-7	ASARGTGEYEQY
TRBV4-2	TRBJ2-7	ASSQESASGREQY
TRBV11-2	TRBJ2-5	ASSQGLAGGWETQY
TRBV19	TRBJ1-6	ASRPTGNNSPLH
TRBV3-1/TRBV3-2	TRBJ2-2	ASSQGRGAVPGELF